This T cell receptor (beta chain) was retrieved from a study of cytomegalovirus exposure and HLA in healthy donors. V dropped 2 bases and J dropped 1 base, with 6 bases sitting between them. Germline loops: CDR1 MDHEN, CDR2 SYDVKM. This CDR3 has 13 residues. Researchers ran the PCR with 60 Vbeta and 13 Jbeta primers. The assay was immunoSEQ multiplex PCR, and TCRdb's table has in-frame clones only and misses some. The sample consists of 150,000 to 200,000 clones, 70% to 80% of them appearing once. This sequence originates from a man between 18 and 35 years old in good health and CMV-seropositive. The sequenced material came from PBMCs. The chain recombines TRBV28 with TRBJ2-7; D uncertain. Written as DNA, the CDR3 is TGTGCCAGCAGTTTACACAGATCCTACGAGCAGTACTTC. This sequence encodes CASSLHRSYEQYF.